Each of the 3 T cell receptor beta chains below was sequenced from the same sample in a study of tumor and adjacent non-tumor tissue in lung cancer. The library came from three nested PCR rounds adapted from ARM-PCR protocols. From the multiplex PCR reads, TCRdb called clonotypes with MiXCR, one entry per CDR3 protein. The sample shows around 86,000 distinct CDR3 sequences, 72% of them seen only once. The template was RNA from unsorted bulk tissue. Sequenced material: lung tumor tissue. All receptors derive from a woman in her 40s with non-small cell lung cancer.

This chain connects TRBV24-1 to TRBJ1-5; 8 nucleotides line up with TRBD1. Germline V gene data show CDR1 as KGHDR and CDR2 as SFDVKD. J lost 2 bases, V lost 4 bases, and 3 bases had no gene match. The CDR3 sequence is 15 residues long. CDR3 protein: CATSDGQGRNQPQHF. DNA for the CDR3: TGTGCCACCAGTGACGGACAGGGACGCAATCAGCCCCAGCATTTT.

Of note for this clonotype: One base away lies a much larger clone, so this may be a sequencing read error. This chain uses TRBV7-9 with TRBJ2-3; 9 positions match TRBD2. CDR1 and CDR2 (germline): SEHNR, FQNEAQ (reference sequence). The CDR3 runs 15 residues. The J segment lost 4 bases and the V segment lost 5 bases, leaving 7 bases of the junction unmatched. The CDR3 nucleotides are TGTGCCAGCAGCGAACGGACTAGCGCAGCAGATACGCAGTATTTT. This gives the protein CASSERTSAADTQYF.

The sample holds many counts of this clonotype. This sequence joins TRBV7-8 and TRBJ2-1, with TRBD2 identical over 8 bases. Losses at the gene ends were 1 base for V and 5 bases for J; bases not matched to a gene: 10. Germline V gives CDR1 SGHVS, CDR2 FQNEAQ. The CDR3 covers 17 residues. The CDR3 is CASSLVQTGLGNNEQFF. DNA for the CDR3: TGTGCCAGCAGCTTAGTACAGACGGGACTAGGAAACAATGAGCAGTTCTTC.